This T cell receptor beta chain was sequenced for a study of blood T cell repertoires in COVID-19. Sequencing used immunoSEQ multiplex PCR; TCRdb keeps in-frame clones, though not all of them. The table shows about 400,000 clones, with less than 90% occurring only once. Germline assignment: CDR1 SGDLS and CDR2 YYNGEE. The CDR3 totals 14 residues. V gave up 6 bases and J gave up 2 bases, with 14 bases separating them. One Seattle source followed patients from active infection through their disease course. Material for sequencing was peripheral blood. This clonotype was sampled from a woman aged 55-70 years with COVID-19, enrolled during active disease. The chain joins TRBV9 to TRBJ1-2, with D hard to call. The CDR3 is CASTPGGRNYGYTF. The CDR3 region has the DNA TGTGCCAGCACCCCCGGCGGGCGAAACTATGGCTACACCTTC.